This entry describes one T cell receptor beta chain. Its antigen remains undetermined. The record has no base qualities; no much larger clone is one base away. These data belong to a study of esophageal squamous cell carcinoma under preoperative chemotherapy (dated by TCRdb to 2016 to 2018). Study-level background: TCR repertoires were profiled in both peripheral blood T cells and tumor-infiltrating lymphocytes. The effects of paclitaxel-nedaplatin chemotherapy on T-cell receptor repertoires in patients with esophageal squamous cell carcinoma were assessed. About 5 patients with primary esophageal squamous cell carcinoma made up the cohort. Repertoires from samples collected before paclitaxel-nedaplatin therapy were compared with repertoires from samples collected after the therapy. The research as a whole found: After chemotherapy, peripheral T cells showed a significant rise in TCR diversity, whereas tumor-infiltrating lymphocytes did not. The analysis included only 4 or 5 patients with esophageal squamous cell carcinoma, making the cohort small. Paclitaxel-nedaplatin therapy induced immediate and substantial clonotype frequency changes, with contraction more likely among abundant clones than amplification. Post-treatment tumor-infiltrating lymphocytes appeared partly derived from peripheral T cells migrating into the tumor, not solely from local clonal changes.

Spanning cysteine to phenylalanine, the CDR3 consists of 16 amino acids. Only the CDR3 region is kept as DNA, spanning 48 bases read in frame from base 1. The germline V end is reduced by 7 bases and the J end by 5 bases; junction bases left unmatched: 10. CDR1 MNHNS and CDR2 SASEGT are derived from the germline V gene. Reading the label with the study, this specimen's time point is: after preoperative PTX-NDP chemotherapy. Paclitaxel-nedaplatin was administered to patients as preoperative chemotherapy before surgery. Library creation used PCR. Data came from a HiSeq X Ten. High-throughput sequencing was used to characterize the TCR repertoires. The public reads were reprocessed in TCRdb via fastp at Q25 and MiXCR, keeping in-frame beta chains. Duplicate CDR3 protein sequences are folded into a single record with the most common DNA and genes. The sample yields around 9,700 distinct CDR3 sequences; roughly 65% were counted once. 25% to 30% of the sample is taken by the ten largest.

The clonotype originates from a human donor with esophageal squamous cell carcinoma. The donor label of this sample is uncertain. The chain joins TRBV6-1 to TRBJ1-5; a stretch of 11 junction bases matches TRBD1. Sampling was done from a patient given preoperative chemotherapy. The DNA sequence reads TGTGCCAGCACCCAACCGGGACAGGGGGGAGATCAGCCCCAGCATTTT. It translates as CASTQPGQGGDQPQHF.